What follows is one T cell receptor beta chain and its context. This specimen comes from a study of blood T cell repertoires in COVID-19. The wider study: Researchers got acute and convalescent COVID-19 samples from the United States, Italy and Spain.

The CDR3 consists of 15 residues. The V gene end was trimmed by 6 bases and the J gene end by 6 bases; junction bases not matched to a gene: 8. The germline CDR1 and CDR2 sequences are MNHEY and SVGAGI. Clones were sequenced by immunoSEQ multiplex PCR, and TCRdb holds only the in-frame ones, with some missing. The sample lists some 260,000 clones, 70% to 90% seen once, with about 5.9% in the top ten. Material for sequencing was peripheral blood. The V call is TRBV6-5, the J call TRBJ2-2, with 9 bases matching TRBD1. This receptor was taken from a woman aged 25 to 39 with COVID-19, enrolled during active disease. DNA of the CDR3: TGTGCCAGCAGATTCCGGGACAGGGTTCCCGGGGAGCTGTTTTTT. This gives the protein CASRFRDRVPGELFF.